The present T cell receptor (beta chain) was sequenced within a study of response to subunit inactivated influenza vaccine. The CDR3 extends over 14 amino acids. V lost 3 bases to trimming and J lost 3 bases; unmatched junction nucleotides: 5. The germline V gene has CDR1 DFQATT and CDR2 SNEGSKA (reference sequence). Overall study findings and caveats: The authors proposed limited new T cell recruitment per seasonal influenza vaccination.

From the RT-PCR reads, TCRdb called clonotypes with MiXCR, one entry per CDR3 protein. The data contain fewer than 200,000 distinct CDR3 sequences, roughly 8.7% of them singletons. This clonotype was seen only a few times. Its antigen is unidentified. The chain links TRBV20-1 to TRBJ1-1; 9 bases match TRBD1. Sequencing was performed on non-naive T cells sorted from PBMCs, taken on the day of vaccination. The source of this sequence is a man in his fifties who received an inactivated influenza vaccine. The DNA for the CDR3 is TGCAGTGCTAGTGTCGGGACAGGGTACACTGAAGCTTTCTTT. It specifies CSASVGTGYTEAFF.